Below are 4 T cell receptor beta chains sequenced from a single sample in a study of T cells in Graves' hyperthyroidism and ophthalmopathy. Amplified TCR beta CDR3 regions came from RNA transcripts. Using the HTBI primer set, a first-round RT-PCR was run on the TCR CDR3. TCRdb itself ran the multiplex PCR reads through MiXCR, one entry per CDR3 protein. The top ten clones hold 11% to 15% of a sample with more than 500,000 distinct CDR3 sequences, 11% to 15% of them seen once. What was sequenced was blood. The source of these receptors is a woman aged 40 to 50 with Graves' hyperthyroidism.

This clonotype was found many times. This chain connects TRBV12-3 or TRBV12-4 to TRBJ1-1, with D maybe TRBD1 (6 bases). The CDR3 is made up of 13 amino acids. V was pared by 3 bases and J by 5 bases, with 10 bases between. CDR3 sequence reads: CASSFQGWTEAFF. The CDR3 region has the DNA TGTGCCAGCAGTTTTCAGGGGTGGACTGAAGCTTTCTTT.

This clonotype was detected only a few times. This chain joins TRBV10-2 and TRBJ2-1, with D perhaps matching TRBD2 (5 bases). Germline lookup yields CDR1 WSHSY and CDR2 SAAADI. Deletions cut 7 bases from V and 9 bases from J, with 16 bases between. The CDR3 has 13 amino acids. CDR3 in amino acids: CASTEGGSFEQFF. The CDR3 coding sequence is TGCGCCAGCACCGAGGGTGGGTCTTTTGAGCAGTTCTTC.

This clonotype appeared many times. One junction end disagrees with the germline gene, perhaps due to a read error. V usage is TRBV6-1 and J usage is TRBJ2-7, with 13 bases lining up with TRBD2. Looked up from germline, CDR1 is MNHNS and CDR2 is SASEGT. The CDR3 is 14 residues long. The CDR3: CASREGTSGNEQYF. CDR3 in DNA: TGTGCCAGCAGAGAAGGGACTAGCGGGAACGAGCAGTACTTC.

This clonotype appeared a few times. This chain connects TRBV24-1 to TRBJ1-2; D uncertain. CDR1 and CDR2 (germline): KGHDR, SFDVKD. Trimming removed 4 bases from V and 2 bases from J, with 10 bases in between. CDR3 size: 14 residues. The CDR3 protein is CATSETFLNYGYTF. The CDR3, as DNA: TGTGCCACCAGTGAAACTTTCCTAAACTATGGCTACACCTTC.